Each of the 17 T cell receptor beta chains below was sequenced from the same sample in a study of blood T cell repertoires in COVID-19. The data were produced by immunoSEQ multiplex PCR, yet TCRdb's version contains in-frame clones alone and is incomplete. The sample comprises some 410,000 clones, roughly 88% of which are singletons, and roughly 0.97% rests with the top ten. Sequencing input: PBMCs or T cells enriched from blood (not recorded which). The source of these receptors is a young woman with acute COVID-19.

The chain links TRBV6-5 to TRBJ1-3, with D possibly matching TRBD1 (5 bases). The germline gives CDR1 MNHEY, CDR2 SVGAGI. The V end lost 8 bases, the J end lost 3 bases, and 11 bases lay between the germline ends. The CDR3 length is 13 residues. The CDR3 bases are TGTGCCAGCTTGGGGGGTGGTGGAAACACCATATATTTT. Residues: CASLGGGGNTIYF.

This clone was recorded only once. The chain couples TRBV29-1 to TRBJ1-5; TRBD1 matches 12 bases. Germline loops: CDR1 SQVTM, CDR2 ANQGSEA. Losses at the gene ends were 3 bases for V and 5 bases for J; bases not matched to a gene: 2. This CDR3 has 14 amino acids. CDR3 coding DNA: TGCAGCGTTGATGGGACAGGGGGCGATCAGCCCCAGCATTTT. Amino acid sequence: CSVDGTGGDQPQHF.

The rearrangement joins TRBV6-5 to TRBJ2-7; tentative D call: TRBD2 (6 bases). The CDR3 contains 15 residues. Germline assignment: CDR1 MNHEY and CDR2 SVGAGI. V dropped 2 bases and J dropped 1 base, with 12 bases sitting between them. CDR3: CASSYGGDGSYEQYF. CDR3 nucleotides: TGTGCCAGCAGTTACGGAGGGGACGGATCCTACGAGCAGTACTTC.

The chain uses TRBV7-8 and TRBJ2-7; D not certain. The ends were cut back, 2 bases at V and 0 bases at J, with 8 bases in the middle. The CDR3 is 14 amino acids. From germline, CDR1 is SGHVS and CDR2 FQNEAQ. The CDR3 DNA reads as TGTGCCAGCAGCTTATCCCAGGCCTCCTACGAGCAGTACTTC. This gives the protein CASSLSQASYEQYF.

This rearrangement joins TRBV5-6 to TRBJ2-5; D might be TRBD1 (6 bases). Germline V CDR1 and CDR2: SGHDT, YYEEEE. V shed 6 bases and J shed 5 bases, with 32 bases lying between them. The CDR3 runs 19 residues. The DNA for the CDR3 is TGTGCCAGCACCCCGAGGGGTCAGGCCAGGGGAAGTCCGGGGGAGACCCAGTACTTC. Its protein product is CASTPRGQARGSPGETQYF.

V gene TRBV25-1 combines with J gene TRBJ2-3, with TRBD2 as a possible D gene (5 bases). Per germline, CDR1 MGHDK and CDR2 SYGVNS. The V and J ends lost 0 bases and 13 bases respectively, with 11 bases between them. The CDR3 has 12 amino acids. The CDR3 here is CASSEYGEKEYF. As DNA, the CDR3 is TGTGCCAGCAGTGAATACGGGGAGAAGGAGTATTTT.

V gene TRBV6-5 combines with J gene TRBJ1-1; D gene unclear. Trimming removed 4 bases from V and 0 bases from J, with 9 bases in between. Germline V gives CDR1 MNHEY, CDR2 SVGAGI. The CDR3 spans 14 residues. The CDR3 bases are TGTGCCAGCAGTTCCTCGAGCTTGAACACTGAAGCTTTCTTT. Its translation: CASSSSSLNTEAFF.

This clone was found a few times. CDR3 DNA: TGCGCCAGCAGCCCCGGGACAGGCCGTTCCGAGCAGTACTTC. This codes for CASSPGTGRSEQYF. The chain joins TRBV4-1 to TRBJ2-7, with 8 bases lining up with TRBD1. The CDR3 is 14 amino acids. Trimming removed 4 bases from V and 6 bases from J; junction bases left unmatched: 8. Germline values: CDR1 MGHRA, CDR2 YSYEKL.

V is TRBV3-1 (or the pseudogene TRBV3-2) and J is TRBJ2-5; 8 nucleotides agree with TRBD1. Trimming removed 4 bases from V and 1 base from J; junction bases left unmatched: 5. The V gene's germline CDR1 is LGHDT and CDR2 YNNKEL (reference sequence). The CDR3 runs 15 residues. In DNA form, the CDR3 reads TGTGCCAGCAGCCTGAGGGACAGGTCCCAAGAGACCCAGTACTTC. Its translation: CASSLRDRSQETQYF.

This chain joins TRBV6-2 or TRBV6-3 and TRBJ1-5; 9 bases line up with TRBD1. The CDR3 totals 16 residues. In germline, CDR1 is MNHEY, CDR2 SVGEGT. With 4 bases clipped from V and 6 bases from J, the junction kept 10 bases outside the gene matches. CDR3 protein: CASSSVGTGWAQPQHF. In DNA, the CDR3 is TGTGCCAGCAGTTCAGTCGGGACAGGGTGGGCTCAGCCCCAGCATTTT.

The CDR3 DNA is TGTGCCAGCAGCCTGCAGGGCTTGAACACTGAAGCTTTCTTT. Protein product: CASSLQGLNTEAFF. The J gene is TRBJ1-1, the V gene TRBV7-3; the D gene is possibly TRBD1 (5 bases). The length of the CDR3 is 14 residues. V was cut by 5 bases and J by 0 bases, with 10 bases left in between. The germline CDR1 and CDR2 sequences are SGHTA and FQGTGA.

V gene TRBV14 combines with J gene TRBJ2-1, with D maybe TRBD2 (6 bases). Germline V gene data show CDR1 as SGHDN and CDR2 as FVKESK. The CDR3 length is 14 residues. V dropped 0 bases and J dropped 15 bases, with 18 bases sitting between them. The CDR3 spells CASSQELGGSGVFF. For the CDR3, the DNA is TGTGCCAGCAGCCAAGAGCTCGGCGGGTCGGGGGTGTTCTTC.

The chain is built from TRBV5-1 and TRBJ1-1, with 8 bases identical to TRBD1. V gave up 6 bases and J gave up 1 base; unmatched junction bases: 11. Germline loops: CDR1 SGHRS, CDR2 YFSETQ. CDR3 size: 16 residues. CDR3 nucleotides: TGCGCCAGCATGTCATCCCCCGGGACAGGGAACACTGAAGCTTTCTTT. It codes for CASMSSPGTGNTEAFF.

V is TRBV5-1 and J is TRBJ1-1; perhaps TRBD1 as D (6 bases). In germline, CDR1 is SGHRS, CDR2 YFSETQ. CDR3 length equals 14 residues. V gave up 1 base and J gave up 2 bases, with 9 bases separating them. CDR3 sequence reads: CASSLIQGNTEAFF. The CDR3 DNA is TGCGCCAGCAGCTTGATACAGGGAAACACTGAAGCTTTCTTT. The full variable domain, in which reference TRBV5-1 and TRBJ1-1 provide the parts outside the CDR3, is KAGVTQTPRYLIKTRGQQVTLSCSPISGHRSVSWYQQTPGQGLQFLFEYFSETQRNKGNFPGRFSGRQFSNSRSEMNVSTLELGDSALYLCASSLIQGNTEAFFGQGTRLTVV.

The chain joins TRBV18 to TRBJ1-5; D possibly corresponds to TRBD1 (6 bases). Trimming took 4 bases from V and 5 from J, leaving 12 bases between them. Germline-derived CDR1 and CDR2 are KGHSH and LQKENI. The length of the CDR3 is 14 residues. CDR3 nucleotides: TGTGCCAGCTCACGGGGGCTGCCTGATCAGCCCCAGCATTTT. Translation: CASSRGLPDQPQHF.

The genes are TRBV30 and TRBJ2-3; D ambiguous. CDR3 length: 15 residues. Trimming removed 0 bases at V and 6 bases at J, with 16 bases between. Germline V gene lookup returns CDR1 GTSNPN and CDR2 SVGIG (reference sequence). In DNA, the CDR3 is TGTGCCTGGAGTGTGCTGGCTAGTGTTCTGGATACGCAGTATTTT. Translating it yields CAWSVLASVLDTQYF.

The V and J genes are TRBV7-7 and TRBJ2-7; D not certain. Per the germline V gene, CDR1 is SSHAT and CDR2 is FNYEAQ (reference sequence). This CDR3 is built from 12 residues. V lost 1 base to trimming and J lost 7 bases, with 8 bases between them. The CDR3 spells CASSLGPQEQYF. CDR3 bases: TGTGCCAGCAGCTTAGGTCCCCAAGAGCAGTACTTC.